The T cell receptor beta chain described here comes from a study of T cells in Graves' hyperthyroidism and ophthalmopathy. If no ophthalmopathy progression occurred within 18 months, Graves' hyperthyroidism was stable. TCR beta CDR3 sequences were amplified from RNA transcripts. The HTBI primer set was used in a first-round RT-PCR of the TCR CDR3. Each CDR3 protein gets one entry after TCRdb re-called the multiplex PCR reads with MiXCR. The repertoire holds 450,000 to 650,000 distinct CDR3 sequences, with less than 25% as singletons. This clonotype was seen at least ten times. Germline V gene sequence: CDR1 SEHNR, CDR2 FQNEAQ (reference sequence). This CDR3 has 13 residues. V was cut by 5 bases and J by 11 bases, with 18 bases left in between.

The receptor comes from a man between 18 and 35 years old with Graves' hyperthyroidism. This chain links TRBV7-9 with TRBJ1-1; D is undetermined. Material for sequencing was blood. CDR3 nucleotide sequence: TGTGCCAGCAGCCTCATTCGGGGAGTTGGGGCTTTCTTT. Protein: CASSLIRGVGAFF. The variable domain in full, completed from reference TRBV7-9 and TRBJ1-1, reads DTGVSQNPRHKITKRGQNVTFRCDPISEHNRLYWYRQTLGQGPEFLTYFQNEAQLEKSRLLSDRFSAERPKGSFSTLEIQRTEQGDSAMYLCASSLIRGVGAFFGQGTRLTVV.